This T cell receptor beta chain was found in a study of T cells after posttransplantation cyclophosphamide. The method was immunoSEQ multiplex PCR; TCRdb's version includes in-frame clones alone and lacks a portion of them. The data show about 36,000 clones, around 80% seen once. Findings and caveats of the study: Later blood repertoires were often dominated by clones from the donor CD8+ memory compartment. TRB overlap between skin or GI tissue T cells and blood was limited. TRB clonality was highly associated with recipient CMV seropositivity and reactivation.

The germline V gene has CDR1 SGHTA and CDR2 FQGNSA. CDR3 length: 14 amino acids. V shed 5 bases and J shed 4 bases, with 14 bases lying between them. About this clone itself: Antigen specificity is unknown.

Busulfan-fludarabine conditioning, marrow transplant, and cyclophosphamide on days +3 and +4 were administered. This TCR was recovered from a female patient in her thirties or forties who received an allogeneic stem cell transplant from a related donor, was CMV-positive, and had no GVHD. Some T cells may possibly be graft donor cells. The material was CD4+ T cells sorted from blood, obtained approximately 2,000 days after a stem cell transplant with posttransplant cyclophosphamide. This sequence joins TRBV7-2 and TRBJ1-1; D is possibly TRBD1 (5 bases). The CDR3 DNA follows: TGTGCCAGCAGCATCCGTCAGGGTGGCACTGAAGCTTTCTTT. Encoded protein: CASSIRQGGTEAFF.